This T cell receptor (beta chain) was obtained from a study of regulatory T cells in long-lasting Graves disease. Looking at the study overall: Graves' patients who were just diagnosed had used antithyroid drugs for under 3 months.

Notes on the study in general: Persistent disease samples used TRBV28, TRBJ1-2 and TRBJ2-5 preferentially.

Construction of the TCR beta libraries employed iRepertoire HTBI primers in conjunction with Arm-PCR of CDR3 regions. Each CDR3 protein is one row after TCRdb ran MiXCR on the multiplex PCR reads. The table lists 500,000 or so distinct CDR3 sequences, roughly 15% of them singletons. Documented time point: newly diagnosed GD, antithyroid drugs for less than 3 months. Making the TCR library involved RNA that had been extracted from PBMCs. V lost 1 base and J 1 base, leaving 7 bases between the germline ends. This CDR3 spans 15 amino acids. Germline loops: CDR1 SGHVS, CDR2 FQNEAQ. A remark on this clonotype: As yet, its antigen is unknown.

The same specimen was also included in a second study, on T cells in Graves' hyperthyroidism and ophthalmopathy.

The specimen was peripheral blood mononuclear cells (PBMCs), collected at new diagnosis, from a patient treated with antithyroid drugs. The chain is built from TRBV7-8 and TRBJ2-2, with unresolved D. This TCR came from a woman aged 45 to 65 with Graves disease. This chain's CDR3 is CASSLEFQNTGELFF. CDR3 nucleotide sequence: TGTGCCAGCAGCTTAGAGTTTCAGAACACCGGGGAGCTGTTTTTT.